These 31 T cell receptor beta chains came from one sample sequenced in a study of metastatic and nonmetastatic thyroid tumors. All patients were untreated before thyroid surgery. TCRdb reanalyzed the PCR reads with MiXCR. The sample has approximately 44,000 clones; 28% are singletons. Sequencing was performed on blood. Receptors were obtained from a male donor with papillary thyroid cancer or a benign thyroid nodule (not recorded which). Some clones in this sample may be carry-over from other donors' samples.

This CDR3 reads CASSSPGSHSSPLHF. CDR3 nucleotide sequence: TGTGCCAGCAGTTCGCCTGGAAGCCATTCTTCACCCCTCCACTTT. The gene calls are TRBV28 and TRBJ1-6, with unresolved D. The CDR3 runs 15 residues. Germline CDR1 and CDR2: MDHEN and SYDVKM. Trimming removed 4 bases from V and 9 bases from J, with 16 bases in between.

The chain has TRBV19 and TRBJ1-3, with 8 bases fitting TRBD1. Trimming at V came to 6 bases and at J to 4 bases, leaving 5 bases not matched to a gene. CDR3 length equals 14 residues. Per the germline V gene, CDR1 is LNHDA and CDR2 is SQIVND (reference sequence). This CDR3 reads CASRKTGAGNTIYF. CDR3 coding DNA: TGTGCCAGTAGGAAGACAGGGGCCGGAAACACCATATATTTT.

This clone has only a few counts. It is likely a read error, because the conserved phenylalanine at the end of the CDR3 is missing. This chain uses TRBV2 with TRBJ2-1; unclear D gene. V gave up 3 bases and J gave up 3 bases, with 9 bases separating them. The germline CDR1 and CDR2 sequences are SNHLY and FYNNEI. The CDR3 extends over 14 amino acids. The CDR3 loop is CASSETLNYNEQFS. CDR3 bases: TGTGCCAGCAGTGAGACACTCAACTACAATGAGCAGTTCTCC.

Many counts were recorded for this clone. This chain joins TRBV7-9 and TRBJ2-1; the match to TRBD2 covers 12 bases. The V gene's germline CDR1 is SEHNR and CDR2 FQNEAQ (reference sequence). With V trimmed by 6 bases and J by 9 bases, 21 bases remained unmatched. This CDR3 has 19 residues. The CDR3 loop is CASSRAGTSGFYAKVEQFF. The CDR3 DNA sequence: TGTGCCAGCAGTCGCGCCGGGACTAGCGGGTTTTACGCCAAGGTTGAGCAGTTCTTC.

This clone has ten or more counts. V usage is TRBV20-1 and J usage is TRBJ2-7, with 9 nucleotides matching TRBD2. The J segment lost 1 base and the V segment lost 3 bases, leaving 4 bases of the junction unmatched. The CDR3 is 14 amino acids. Germline loops: CDR1 DFQATT, CDR2 SNEGSKA (reference sequence). The CDR3 nucleotides read TGCAGTGCTAGGGCTGGACTAGCGTCCTACGAGCAGTACTTC. Its protein is CSARAGLASYEQYF.

This clone is a singleton in its sample. A junction boundary mismatches the germline segment, possibly from a read error. This chain connects TRBV11-2 to TRBJ2-7; 9 nucleotides agree with TRBD1. Germline V gene lookup returns CDR1 SGHAT and CDR2 FQNNGV. The CDR3 runs 16 residues. Written as DNA, the CDR3 is TGTGCCAGCAGCCCGAGGCGAAGGACAGGGGTATTCTTCTTGGACTTC. Residues: CASSPRRRTGVFFLDF.

This clone was seen many times. This sequence joins TRBV9 and TRBJ2-3; D gene unclear. The CDR3 consists of 14 residues. In germline, CDR1 is SGDLS, CDR2 YYNGEE. Trimming took off 1 base at V and 2 bases at J, with 8 bases between the two ends. The CDR3 sequence: CASSVWQDTDTQYF. The DNA of the CDR3 is TGTGCCAGCAGCGTATGGCAGGACACAGATACGCAGTATTTT.

This clone was observed at least ten times. The V gene is TRBV29-1, the J gene TRBJ1-1, with a weak D call TRBD1 (5 bases). Per the germline V gene, CDR1 is SQVTM and CDR2 is ANQGSEA. V lost 3 bases and J 5 bases, leaving 10 bases between the germline ends. This CDR3 spans 12 amino acids. This chain's CDR3 is CSVESGITEAFF. For the CDR3, the DNA is TGCAGCGTTGAGTCAGGGATAACTGAAGCTTTCTTT.

In the case of this clone: The sample has other DNA sequences that encode this CDR3 too. This chain joins TRBV10-3 and TRBJ2-2; TRBD1 matches 7 bases. Trimming took 6 bases from V and 2 from J; bases not matched to a gene: 9. The length of the CDR3 is 16 residues. CDR1 ENHRY and CDR2 SYGVKD come from the germline V gene. The CDR3 region is CAISRDRAPNTGELFF. The DNA for the CDR3 is TGTGCCATCAGCCGAGACAGGGCTCCTAACACCGGGGAGCTGTTTTTT.

On this clone itself: Lacking the conserved final phenylalanine or tryptophan, this CDR3 likely reflects a read error. The DNA is omitted, as the CDR3 cannot be located on it reliably, and the CDR3 follows TCRdb's listing. The gene calls are TRBV28 and TRBJ1-1. Germline V gives CDR1 MDHEN, CDR2 SYDVKM. Ends included, the CDR3 has 15 residues. CDR3 in amino acids: CASPSLQGPNTEAYL.

This clone was seen repeatedly, ten times or more. The junction does not match germline at one end; this may be a read error. This chain links TRBV28 with TRBJ1-1, with unresolved D. The length of the CDR3 is 15 residues. Germline loops: CDR1 MDHEN, CDR2 SYDVKM. The CDR3 is CASNLRAALPPDAFF. CDR3 nucleotide sequence: TGTGCCAGCAACCTCCGCGCGGCTTTACCCCCTGATGCTTTCTTT.

This clone was picked up many times. The rearrangement joins TRBV19 to TRBJ2-7, with TRBD1 as a possible D gene (5 bases). Germline V lookup: CDR1 LNHDA, CDR2 SQIVND (reference sequence). The CDR3 runs to 15 residues. The germline V and J ends were trimmed by 5 bases and 2 bases, with 16 bases remaining between them. CDR3 sequence (DNA): TGTGCCAGTAGTCCGGGTAGGGGTGCGACCTACGAGCAGTACTTC. Its translation is CASSPGRGATYEQYF.

About this clone: Mismatch with germline at one junction end may stem from a read error. The chain recombines TRBV6-1 with TRBJ2-6, with D perhaps TRBD2 (6 bases). Looked up from germline, CDR1 is MNHNS and CDR2 is SASEGT. The CDR3 spans 14 residues. The CDR3 bases are TGTGCCAGCGTGTGGGGGGTTGGGTCCAACGTCCTGACTTTC. Translation gives CASVWGVGSNVLTF.

The J gene is TRBJ1-2, the V gene TRBV20-1, with 7 bases lining up with TRBD1. CDR3 length equals 16 residues. Germline-derived CDR1 and CDR2 are DFQATT and SNEGSKA (reference sequence). Losses at the gene ends were 3 bases for V and 12 bases for J; bases not matched to a gene: 22. Here the CDR3 DNA reads TGCAGTGCTAGGCCACCCCTGGACAGGTCCTTTAAGAGTGACACCTTC. Protein: CSARPPLDRSFKSDTF.

This clone was counted ten times or more. The chain is built from TRBV15 and TRBJ1-2; tentatively, D is TRBD1 (6 bases). This CDR3 region has 16 residues. V was clipped by 5 bases and J by 8 bases, with 24 bases between them. Germline lookup yields CDR1 LNHNV and CDR2 YYDKDF (reference sequence). The CDR3 here is CATSQGRGTGLGGYTF. The DNA of the CDR3 is TGTGCCACCAGCCAGGGACGGGGAACAGGGCTCGGGGGCTACACCTTC.

This clone was seen many times. This clone may be a read error of a much larger clone one base away. This sample also contains other DNA sequences that code for the same CDR3. The V call is TRBV11-2, the J call TRBJ1-5; D is possibly TRBD1 (6 bases). This CDR3 has 14 amino acids. Germline-derived CDR1 and CDR2 are SGHAT and FQNNGV. Deletions cut 5 bases from V and 3 bases from J, with 11 bases between. The CDR3 protein is CASSLGDNNQPQHF. As DNA, the CDR3 is TGTGCCAGCAGCCTAGGGGACAACAATCAGCCCCAGCATTTT.

This clone was seen at least ten times. This chain connects TRBV7-9 to TRBJ1-4, with no clear D. The CDR3 has 16 residues. Trimming pared 5 bases from V and 4 bases from J, leaving 17 bases between. CDR1 and CDR2 (germline): SEHNR, FQNEAQ (reference sequence). The CDR3 spells CASSPELSSGNEKLFF. Here the CDR3 DNA reads TGTGCCAGCAGCCCTGAGTTGAGTAGTGGTAATGAAAAACTGTTTTTT. Using reference TRBV7-9 and TRBJ1-4 for the parts outside the CDR3, the full variable domain is DTGVSQNPRHKITKRGQNVTFRCDPISEHNRLYWYRQTLGQGPEFLTYFQNEAQLEKSRLLSDRFSAERPKGSFSTLEIQRTEQGDSAMYLCASSPELSSGNEKLFFGSGTQLSVL.

This clone was seen at least ten times. This chain joins TRBV2 and TRBJ2-1; the D is unclear. The V end was cut by 6 bases, the J end by 4 bases, with 4 bases between. CDR1 is SNHLY and CDR2 is FYNNEI in the germline V gene. The CDR3 contains 11 residues. The CDR3 protein is CASSLYNEQFF. The CDR3 DNA is TGTGCCAGCAGCCTATACAATGAGCAGTTCTTC. The full variable domain, its missing parts supplied by reference TRBV2 and TRBJ2-1, is EPEVTQTPSHQVTQMGQEVILRCVPISNHLYFYWYRQILGQKVEFLVSFYNNEISEKSEIFDDQFSVERPDGSNFTLKIRSTKLEDSAMYFCASSLYNEQFFGPGTRLTVL.

This clone was counted at least ten times. The CDR3, as DNA: TGTGCCAGTAGTCTGGGCGGCTCGACAGTTCTCAATGAGCAGTTCTTC. This gives the protein CASSLGGSTVLNEQFF. The V gene is TRBV19, the J gene TRBJ2-1; possibly TRBD1 for D (5 bases). This CDR3 contains 16 residues. CDR1 LNHDA and CDR2 SQIVND come from the germline V gene (reference sequence). With 5 bases removed from V and 6 bases from J, the gap between germline ends came to 20 bases. Looking up the rest from reference TRBV19 and TRBJ2-1 gives the full variable domain: DGGITQSPKYLFRKEGQNVTLSCEQNLNHDAMYWYRQDPGQGLRLIYYSQIVNDFQKGDIAEGYSVSREKKESFPLTVTSAQKNPTAFYLCASSLGGSTVLNEQFFGPGTRLTVL.

As regards this clone: This could be a read error, since a much larger clone is one nucleotide away. This chain joins TRBV7-3 and TRBJ2-1; the match to TRBD2 covers 9 bases. Germline V CDR1 and CDR2: SGHTA, FQGTGA. The CDR3 length is 13 residues. Unmatched junction bases numbered 6, after V lost 1 base and J lost 14 bases. The CDR3 DNA reads TGTGCCAGCAGCTTAAGTTGCGGGAGGGGGGAGTTCTTC. It translates to CASSLSCGRGEFF.

This clone appeared many times. J is TRBJ2-1 and V is TRBV19; tentative D call: TRBD2 (6 bases). Trimming removed 5 bases at V and 8 bases at J, with 22 bases between. The CDR3 consists of 16 residues. Germline V lookup: CDR1 LNHDA, CDR2 SQIVND (reference sequence). CDR3 DNA sequence: TGTGCCAGTAGTGCGCCGGGCCGCCCCTCGGGGGATGAGCAGTTCTTC. Protein sequence: CASSAPGRPSGDEQFF.

Only a few counts were recorded for this clone. The chain has TRBV28 and TRBJ2-7, with D tentatively TRBD2 (6 bases). Trimming took 8 bases from V and 3 from J, leaving 8 bases between them. The CDR3 covers 11 residues. Germline V lookup: CDR1 MDHEN, CDR2 SYDVKM. This chain's CDR3 is CASQAGYEQYF. In DNA form, the CDR3 reads TGTGCCAGCCAAGCGGGCTACGAGCAGTACTTC.

This chain links TRBV24-1 with TRBJ2-3; perhaps TRBD2 as D (7 bases). The V end lost 0 bases, the J end lost 10 bases, and 10 bases lay between the germline ends. The CDR3 covers 13 residues. In germline, CDR1 is KGHDR, CDR2 SFDVKD. The CDR3 is CATSDLRRGPQYF. CDR3 in DNA: TGTGCCACCAGTGATTTGAGGCGGGGGCCGCAGTATTTT.

The J gene is TRBJ1-2, the V gene TRBV27, with TRBD1 as a possible D gene (5 bases). The germline gives CDR1 MNHEY, CDR2 SMNVEV (reference sequence). CDR3 length: 17 amino acids. V was clipped by 5 bases and J by 7 bases, with 26 bases between them. CDR3 residues: CASSPHDSRCGGLGYTF. The CDR3 DNA reads as TGTGCCAGCAGTCCCCACGACAGCCGGTGTGGTGGTCTTGGCTACACCTTC.

A few counts support this clone. The chain links TRBV20-1 to TRBJ2-7; weak D call: TRBD1 (5 bases). The V gene's germline CDR1 is DFQATT and CDR2 SNEGSKA (reference sequence). V lost 0 bases and J 3 bases, leaving 9 bases between the germline ends. The CDR3 runs 13 residues. The CDR3 bases are TGCAGTGCTAGAGATGCCAGGGTCTACGAGCAGTACTTC. Protein sequence: CSARDARVYEQYF.

This clone is labeled medium-sized. The V call is TRBV18, the J call TRBJ1-3, with TRBD1 identical over 7 bases. There are 16 residues in the CDR3. The V gene end was trimmed by 3 bases and the J gene end by 4 bases; junction bases not matched to a gene: 9. CDR1 and CDR2 (germline): KGHSH, LQKENI. Here the CDR3 DNA reads TGTGCCAGCTCACCTAACAGGGACAGCGCGGGAAACACCATATATTTT. This translates into CASSPNRDSAGNTIYF.

DNA for the CDR3: TGTGCCAGCAGCCTGCGGTGGTCTTGCTACACCTTC. It yields the protein CASSLRWSCYTF. The chain carries TRBV3-1 and TRBJ1-2; D is unresolved. CDR1 is LGHDT and CDR2 is YNNKEL in the germline V gene (reference sequence). Trimming took off 4 bases at V and 9 bases at J, with 12 bases between the two ends. The CDR3 runs 12 residues.

The sample holds many counts of this clone. This chain joins TRBV7-8 and TRBJ2-1, with 9 bases lining up with TRBD2. Germline V gives CDR1 SGHVS, CDR2 FQNEAQ. J lost 3 bases, V lost 10 bases, and 7 bases had no gene match. CDR3 length: 14 residues. CDR3 loop: CAISGRFGYNEQFF. CDR3 DNA sequence: TGTGCCATTAGCGGGAGATTTGGCTACAATGAGCAGTTCTTC.

The chain couples TRBV20-1 to TRBJ2-7; D uncertain. Germline loops: CDR1 DFQATT, CDR2 SNEGSKA (reference sequence). Trimming took off 0 bases at V and 2 bases at J, with 14 bases between the two ends. The length of the CDR3 is 15 residues. CDR3: CSAREPGVNTYEQYF. CDR3 coding DNA: TGCAGTGCTAGAGAACCCGGAGTAAATACCTACGAGCAGTACTTC.

The rearrangement uses TRBV19 and TRBJ2-5, with D perhaps matching TRBD1 (7 bases). Germline assignment: CDR1 LNHDA and CDR2 SQIVND (reference sequence). The CDR3 has 13 amino acids. The V end was cut by 9 bases, the J end by 4 bases, with 15 bases between. CDR3 sequence reads: CARRPQGGETQYF. The CDR3 DNA reads TGTGCCAGGCGTCCGCAGGGGGGAGAGACCCAGTACTTC.

This clone was found many times. V usage is TRBV24-1 and J usage is TRBJ2-6; D remains ambiguous. CDR3 length: 17 amino acids. The germline V gene encodes CDR1 KGHDR and CDR2 SFDVKD. V dropped 1 base and J dropped 3 bases, with 12 bases sitting between them. The CDR3 sequence is CATSDLTNSGGANVLTF. For the CDR3, the DNA is TGTGCCACCAGTGATTTAACAAACTCGGGTGGGGCCAACGTCCTGACTTTC.